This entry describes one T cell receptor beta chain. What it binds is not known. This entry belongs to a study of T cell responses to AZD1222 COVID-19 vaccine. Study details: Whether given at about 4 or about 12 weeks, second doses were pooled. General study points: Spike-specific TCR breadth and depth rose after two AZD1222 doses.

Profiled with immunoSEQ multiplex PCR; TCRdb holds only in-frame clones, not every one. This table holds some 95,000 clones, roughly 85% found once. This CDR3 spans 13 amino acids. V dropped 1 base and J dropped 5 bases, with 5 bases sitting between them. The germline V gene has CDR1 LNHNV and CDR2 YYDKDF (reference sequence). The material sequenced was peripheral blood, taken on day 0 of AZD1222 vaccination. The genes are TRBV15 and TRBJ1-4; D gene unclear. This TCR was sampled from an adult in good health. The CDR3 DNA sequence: TGTGCCACCAGCAGAGTCGGCAATGAAAAACTGTTTTTT. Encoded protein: CATSRVGNEKLFF.